The 5 T cell receptor beta chains given below trace back to one sample, sequenced in a study of blood T cells in healthy people across ages. Sample-barcoded 5' priming and a J-beta primer mix drove a second PCR of roughly 7 to 11 cycles. TCRdb redid the calling of the 5' RACE reads with MiXCR, one entry per CDR3 protein. Among about 1 million distinct CDR3 sequences listed, more than 35% were seen once. The sample consisted of blood. These receptors were collected from a woman aged 55-75 years in good health.

The gene calls are TRBV29-1 and TRBJ2-1, with D perhaps TRBD2 (5 bases). The germline CDR1 and CDR2 sequences are SQVTM and ANQGSEA. The ends were cut back, 2 bases at V and 5 bases at J, with 10 bases in the middle. The length of the CDR3 is 13 residues. The CDR3: CSVERRANNEQFF. As DNA, the CDR3 is TGCAGCGTTGAACGGCGGGCCAACAATGAGCAGTTCTTC.

The rearrangement links TRBV12-3 or TRBV12-4 to TRBJ2-1, with 11 bases lining up with TRBD2. Trimming cost V 6 bases and J 6 bases; bases outside gene matches: 10. CDR3 length: 16 amino acids. DNA for the CDR3: TGTGCCAGCAGCTTGTACCTGGGACTAGCGGCCAATGAGCAGTTCTTC. The encoded protein is CASSLYLGLAANEQFF.

The J gene is TRBJ2-7, the V gene TRBV11-2; no reliable D call. Between the trimmed V and J ends, which lost 1 base and 3 bases, there was a span of 10 bases. Per the germline V gene, CDR1 is SGHAT and CDR2 is FQNNGV. This CDR3 region has 14 residues. The CDR3 sequence is CASSLGPMIYEQYF. Here the CDR3 DNA reads TGTGCCAGCAGCTTAGGGCCGATGATCTACGAGCAGTACTTC.

There are a few counts of this clonotype. J is TRBJ1-2 and V is TRBV12-3 or TRBV12-4; the D is unclear. Trimming left V 7 bases short and J 8 bases short, with 20 bases between. This CDR3 has 14 residues. CDR3 coding DNA: TGTGCCAGCACCCCTGAGGGTGAGGGCGGCGGCTACACCTTC. Amino acids: CASTPEGEGGGYTF.

This clonotype was counted only a few times. The V gene is TRBV20-1, the J gene TRBJ1-1; D is unresolved. Trimming pared 2 bases from V and 3 bases from J, leaving 10 bases between. Germline V CDR1 and CDR2: DFQATT, SNEGSKA (reference sequence). The length of the CDR3 is 13 residues. This CDR3 is CSARSPGHTEAFF. The CDR3 DNA reads TGCAGTGCTAGATCCCCAGGTCACACTGAAGCTTTCTTT.